The 18 T cell receptor beta chains given below trace back to one sample, sequenced in a study of metastatic and nonmetastatic thyroid tumors. TCRdb re-clonotyped the PCR reads through MiXCR. The sample consists of roughly 83,000 clones, 14% to 15% of them appearing once. Ahead of thyroid surgery, no patient had received treatment of any kind. Sequenced material: blood. These receptors came from a female donor with papillary thyroid cancer or a benign thyroid nodule (not recorded which). Some clones in this sample may be carry-over from other donors' samples.

Concerning this clone itself: Possible read error: a much larger clone is one base away. The chain is built from TRBV9 and TRBJ2-3; 8 bases agree with TRBD1. Germline CDR1 SGDLS, CDR2 YYNGEE. The CDR3 covers 17 residues. With V trimmed by 7 bases and J by 0 bases, 13 bases remained unmatched. The CDR3 sequence is CASARDRRLDSTDTQYF. CDR3 bases: TGTGCCAGCGCCCGGGACAGGCGGCTGGATAGCACAGATACGCAGTATTTT. Full variable domain (remainder filled in from reference TRBV9 and TRBJ2-3): DSGVTQTPKHLITATGQRVTLRCSPRSGDLSVYWYQQSLDQGLQFLIQYYNGEERAKGNILERFSAQQFPDLHSELNLSSLELGDSALYFCASARDRRLDSTDTQYFGPGTRLTVL.

At least ten counts were recorded for this clone. The CDR3 nucleotides read TGTGCCAGCAGTTATAGGGGGCCCCACTTTTCAGCTGAAGCTTTCTTT. Protein sequence: CASSYRGPHFSAEAFF. J is TRBJ1-1 and V is TRBV28; TRBD1 aligns across 7 bases. The CDR3 is 16 residues long. CDR1 and CDR2 (germline): MDHEN, SYDVKM. The junction had 14 bases not matched to a gene; V was cut back by 4 bases and J by 6 bases.

In regard to this clone: One junction end disagrees with the germline gene, perhaps due to a read error. The chain carries TRBV6-2 or TRBV6-3 and TRBJ2-7; 9 positions agree with TRBD1. The CDR3 is 20 amino acids. Germline assignment: CDR1 MNHEY and CDR2 SVGEGT. The DNA of the CDR3 is TGTGCCAGCATTTACCCGGTCGGGACAGGGCAGCGAACGAACTCCTACGAGCAGTACTTC. It codes for CASIYPVGTGQRTNSYEQYF.

There are many counts of this clone. This chain links TRBV27 with TRBJ2-7; D is undetermined. Between the trimmed V and J ends, which lost 2 bases and 6 bases, there was a span of 11 bases. The CDR3 has 13 residues. CDR1 and CDR2 (germline): MNHEY, SMNVEV (reference sequence). The CDR3 sequence is CASSLGRFGEQYF. The CDR3 coding sequence is TGTGCCAGCAGTTTAGGACGGTTCGGCGAGCAGTACTTC.

This clone was seen ten or more times. The chain employs TRBV5-1 and TRBJ2-6; perhaps D is TRBD1 or TRBD2 (6 bases each). V lost 0 bases and J 4 bases, leaving 11 bases between the germline ends. CDR1 is SGHRS, CDR2 YFSETQ, per germline. CDR3 size: 16 residues. CDR3 DNA sequence: TGCGCCAGCAGCTTGGCGTCGGGGGCCGGGGCCAACGTCCTGACTTTC. This encodes CASSLASGAGANVLTF.

In its sample, this clone was seen many times. The chain is built from TRBV6-1 and TRBJ2-3, with D perhaps TRBD1 or TRBD2 (5 bases each). Germline V gene data show CDR1 as MNHNS and CDR2 as SASEGT. V lost 6 bases, J lost 3 bases, and 16 bases lay in between. The CDR3 has 15 residues. In nucleotides, the CDR3 is TGTGCCAGCAGCCCCAGGGCTGGAGGAACAGATACGCAGTATTTT. This translates into CASSPRAGGTDTQYF.

The chain combines TRBV30 with TRBJ1-2; D call uncertain. The CDR3 loop spans 13 amino acids. CDR1 and CDR2 (germline): GTSNPN, SVGIG (reference sequence). Trimming took 2 bases from V and 5 from J, leaving 12 bases between them. The CDR3 spells CAWSSQVRYGYTF. The CDR3 DNA sequence: TGTGCCTGGAGTTCCCAGGTGCGTTATGGCTACACCTTC.

About this clone itself: The junction departs from germline at one end; a sequencing error may be responsible. The chain recombines TRBV5-1 with TRBJ2-1, with 7 nucleotides matching TRBD2. Germline V gives CDR1 SGHRS, CDR2 YFSETQ. This CDR3 has 15 amino acids. The CDR3 DNA is TGCGCCAGCAGCCTGAAGGGAGGGCCCCTGAATGATCAGTTCTTC. Protein product: CASSLKGGPLNDQFF. The complete variable domain, with remaining parts taken from reference TRBV5-1 and TRBJ2-1, reads KAGVTQTPRYLIKTRGQQVTLSCSPISGHRSVSWYQQTPGQGLQFLFEYFSETQRNKGNFPGRFSGRQFSNSRSEMNVSTLELGDSALYLCASSLKGGPLNDQFFGPGTRLTVL.

This clone came up many times. The rearrangement uses TRBV27 and TRBJ2-1, with 7 positions matching TRBD2. The CDR3 is made up of 16 amino acids. Trimming at V came to 5 bases and at J to 7 bases, leaving 14 bases not matched to a gene. Per the germline V gene, CDR1 is MNHEY and CDR2 is SMNVEV (reference sequence). The CDR3 here is CASSPPPGGSLNEQFF. The CDR3 bases are TGTGCCAGCAGTCCCCCCCCGGGGGGAAGCCTTAATGAGCAGTTCTTC.

Details on this clone: A much larger clone is a single base away; this may be a read error. Other DNA sequences in the same sample also yield this CDR3. The chain is built from TRBV20-1 and TRBJ1-4; D possibly corresponds to TRBD1 (5 bases). V lost 5 bases, J lost 0 bases, and 25 bases lay in between. This CDR3 comprises 19 residues. Germline CDR1 and CDR2: DFQATT and SNEGSKA (reference sequence). CDR3 loop: CSAASPGRTLGATNEKLFF. CDR3 nucleotides: TGCAGTGCTGCATCCCCGGGACGGACTTTAGGGGCAACTAATGAAAAACTGTTTTTT.

There are a few counts of this clone. V and J are TRBV29-1 and TRBJ2-3; the D gene is possibly TRBD1 (6 bases). There are 14 residues in the CDR3. Germline CDR1 is SQVTM and CDR2 is ANQGSEA. The germline V and J ends were trimmed by 4 bases and 5 bases, with 16 bases remaining between them. The CDR3 bases are TGCAGCGTTGTTACTGCAGGGGCGGGAGATACGCAGTATTTT. Protein: CSVVTAGAGDTQYF.

This clone has only a few counts. A much bigger clone sits one base away, suggesting this may be a read error. The rearrangement joins TRBV20-1 to TRBJ2-5, with D perhaps TRBD1 or TRBD2 (5 bases each). Trimming pared 7 bases from V and 0 bases from J, leaving 15 bases between. This CDR3 region has 14 residues. Germline V gene sequence: CDR1 DFQATT, CDR2 SNEGSKA (reference sequence). The CDR3 bases are TGCAGTGATAGTGGGACCCAGAACCAAGAGACCCAGTACTTC. Residues: CSDSGTQNQETQYF.

This clone was seen repeatedly, ten times or more. V gene TRBV18 combines with J gene TRBJ1-2; TRBD1 matches 7 bases. This CDR3 has 16 residues. The V gene end was trimmed by 3 bases and the J gene end by 5 bases; junction bases not matched to a gene: 12. From germline, CDR1 is KGHSH and CDR2 LQKENI. DNA of the CDR3: TGTGCCAGCTCACCTTTAGGACAGGCGTATCAGTATGGCTACACCTTC. Translated, it gives CASSPLGQAYQYGYTF.

At least ten counts were recorded for this clone. V is TRBV28 and J is TRBJ1-4; D is perhaps TRBD1 (5 bases). Per germline, CDR1 MDHEN and CDR2 SYDVKM. CDR3 size: 14 residues. Trimming removed 2 bases at V and 6 bases at J, with 10 bases between. This CDR3 reads CASSLGGKDEKLFF. The CDR3 DNA reads as TGTGCCAGCAGTTTAGGGGGGAAGGATGAAAAACTGTTTTTT.

This clone was seen repeatedly, ten times or more. This rearrangement joins TRBV6-2 or TRBV6-3 to TRBJ2-2; 9 nucleotides line up with TRBD1. This CDR3 is 15 amino acids long. The V segment lost 6 bases and the J segment 4 bases; nucleotides outside the gene matches: 6. Germline V gene lookup returns CDR1 MNHEY and CDR2 SVGEGT. The CDR3 DNA reads as TGTGCCAGCAGGCAGGGACAGGGATCCACCGGGGAGCTGTTTTTT. It translates to CASRQGQGSTGELFF.

The sample holds many counts of this clone. CDR3 region: CASSPRQGDEKLFF. The CDR3 nucleotides are TGTGCCAGCTCACCTCGACAGGGGGATGAAAAACTGTTTTTT. This rearrangement joins TRBV18 to TRBJ1-4, with 9 positions matching TRBD1. This CDR3 contains 14 residues. Germline CDR1 and CDR2: KGHSH and LQKENI. The V and J ends lost 3 bases and 6 bases, in that order; junction bases with no gene match: 2.

Concerning this clone: A read error may produce the germline difference seen at one junction end. The chain uses TRBV30 and TRBJ2-5, with TRBD2 matching over 10 bases. The CDR3 is 15 residues long. Germline-derived CDR1 and CDR2 are GTSNPN and SVGIG (reference sequence). CDR3 in amino acids: CAWSTSGGAGETLYF. In nucleotides, the CDR3 is TGTGCCTGGAGTACGAGCGGGGGGGCAGGAGAGACCCTGTACTTC. The full variable domain, in which reference TRBV30 and TRBJ2-5 provide the parts outside the CDR3, is SQTIHQWPATLVQPVGSPLSLECTVEGTSNPNLYWYRQAAGRGLQLLFYSVGIGQISSEVPQNLSASRPQDRQFILSSKKLLLSDSGFYLCAWSTSGGAGETLYFGPGTRLLVL.

This clone showed up many times. The chain employs TRBV2 and TRBJ1-3, with D uncertain. The V end was cut by 4 bases, the J end by 6 bases, with 22 bases between. The CDR3 is 17 amino acids. The V gene's germline CDR1 is SNHLY and CDR2 FYNNEI. This CDR3 is CASSGRNTAPGKNTIYF. CDR3 DNA sequence: TGTGCCAGCAGTGGAAGGAATACGGCCCCGGGGAAAAACACCATATATTTT. The complete variable domain, with remaining parts taken from reference TRBV2 and TRBJ1-3, reads EPEVTQTPSHQVTQMGQEVILRCVPISNHLYFYWYRQILGQKVEFLVSFYNNEISEKSEIFDDQFSVERPDGSNFTLKIRSTKLEDSAMYFCASSGRNTAPGKNTIYFGEGSWLTVV.